The sequence of this TCR beta chain was determined in a study of shared clonotypes between healthy human individuals (dated by TCRdb to 2020 to 2021). For context, the study as a whole: The cohort included three men and a couple of women between 18 and 49 years of age. For each donor, CD4 naive and CD4 memory were each run on three plates, CD8 naive on two plates, and CD8 memory on one plate. Blood TCR repertoires of five healthy adults were deeply sequenced to estimate repertoire size and the extent of clonotype sharing between individuals. Different laboratories and diverse techniques were used to prepare libraries and sequence TCR repertoires, to increase sequencing depth and limit assay-specific biases. Leukapheresis yielded between about 0.94 and 9.5 billion PBMCs per donor. The full study reports these points: Naive subsets generally had larger estimated clonotype richness than memory subsets did. Even with the large sequencing depth, rarefaction of the sorted-subset datasets indicated that sequencing was incomplete. Pairwise subsampling led to the expectation that sequencing depth would affect the degree of clonotype sharing among donors. Around 5.4% of naive CD4, 3.5% of naive CD8, about 2.5% of memory CD4, and approximately 0.39% of memory CD8 clonotypes were shared across a few donors. The small number of donors limited the genetic and exposure-history diversity represented. Sampling was restricted to blood, and TCR repertoires in tissue are likely to differ from TCR repertoires in blood. Clonotypes shared by all four sorted-subset donors showed higher generation probabilities than non-shared clonotypes.

Note on this clone: There is no known antigen for this receptor. No clone much larger than this one lies a single base away; base qualities are absent.

The donors were healthy, HIV-negative adults who had no recently reported acute infections or vaccinations. Only Caucasian adults living in Nashville, Tennessee, USA were represented among the donors. Magnetic negative selection was used to enrich CD4+ T cells, after which naive cells were positively selected on CD45RA and the negative fraction became the memory subset. After blood collection by leukapheresis, PBMCs were isolated using Ficoll-Histopaque density gradient centrifugation and then cryopreserved in the vapor phase of liquid nitrogen. Analytical flow cytometry was used to check the purity and quantity of each magnetically sorted T cell population. From each sorted fraction, genomic DNA was isolated and quantified by UV absorbance on a Nanodrop 2000c. Using the deep immunoSEQ assay, TCR CDR3 regions were amplified from genomic DNA by multiplex PCR. For each cell subset, the extracted genomic DNA was distributed evenly across all wells of several immunoSEQ 96-well plates, and each plate served as one replicate. For sorted subsets, about 200 ng genomic DNA, equal to 30,000 or so T cell genomes, was loaded into each replicate PCR. Purified libraries were quantified with a Qubit 3.0 fluorometer, sized on a Bioanalyzer 2100, and re-quantified with the KAPA Library Quantification kit. Each immunoSEQ 96-well plate was sequenced on its own single-read 150-cycle Illumina NextSeq 550 flow cell. As for the original processing: Because the immunoSEQ output held only junctional sequences and lacked quality scores, the filtering could not match the filtering applied to full-length reads. Sequences were annotated with PyIR, a Python wrapper for IgBLAST v1.9, and V/J genes and CDR3 were assigned using IMGT germline references. Reads were removed for weak V/J assignments (E-value above 1e-6), missing CDR3, stop codons, out-of-frame junctions, or ambiguous translated residues. A V3J clonotype was defined by an identical inferred V gene, J gene, and CDR3 amino acid sequence. To compute the percentage overlap between repertoires, the number of shared unique clonotypes was divided by the size of the smaller repertoire. Three approaches were used to assess repertoire richness: RTK rarefaction, the Chao1 estimator, and Recon v2.1 estimates of unobserved clonotypes. For all TCRbeta clonotypes obtained by the gDNA method from a handful of donors, generation probabilities were computed with OLGA. Held by TCRdb, this immuneACCESS table contains in-frame sequences only and omits some clones. Under half of the omission traces to an unresolved V gene where checked; the cause of the rest is unknown. The V and J calls and clone size were taken over from that table, and D and trimming were inferred from the DNA. For this sample there are about 980,000 clones; more than 75% appear just once. The ten largest clonotypes hold nearly 1.5% of the sample.

Sample: memory CD4+ T cells sorted from blood. Interpreted using the paper, the cell subset or site label stands for: CD45RA-negative fraction. This receptor was identified in a man younger than 35 in good health.

The CDR3 amino acid sequence is: CASSLTQGSGSPLHF. The DNA sequence is as follows: TGTGCCAGCAGCCTAACCCAGGGAAGCGGTTCACCCCTCCACTTT. The rearrangement combines TRBV7-6 with TRBJ1-6; the D gene is possibly TRBD1, with 5 bases matching. V and J are truncated by 5 bases and 9 bases respectively, leaving an intervening sequence of 17 bases. From the cysteine up to the phenylalanine, the CDR3 has a length of 15 residues. Here the CDR3 DNA is all that survives: 45 bases in frame from base 1. CDR1 SGHVS and CDR2 FNYEAQ were looked up in the germline V gene.